The next 5 T cell receptor beta chains were all read from a single sample in a study of CD8 T cells in ankylosing spondylitis. Study-wide points: Blood of patients with ankylosing spondylitis appeared to be characterized by a TCR beta motif of 8 or 9 highly homologous variants.

These receptors' targets are unknown. One entry per CDR3 protein results from TCRdb running MiXCR on the 5' RACE reads. The sample yields around 770,000 distinct CDR3 sequences, roughly 20% seen once. The specimen was blood, either unsorted or a sorted T cell fraction (not recorded which). Source of these receptors: a male donor with ankylosing spondylitis.

This rearrangement joins TRBV6-5 to TRBJ1-1, with D maybe TRBD1 (5 bases). CDR1 is MNHEY, CDR2 SVGAGI, per germline. This CDR3 region has 15 residues. The V end lost 0 bases, the J end lost 7 bases, and 15 bases lay between the germline ends. The CDR3 reads CASSYSLQSQGEAFF. DNA for the CDR3: TGTGCCAGCAGTTACTCCCTCCAGTCCCAGGGTGAAGCTTTCTTT.

The chain employs TRBV13 and TRBJ2-1; D may correspond to TRBD1 or TRBD2 (5 bases each). Trimming shortened V by 5 bases and J by 0 bases, and 14 bases separated the two germline ends. Germline CDR1 and CDR2: PRHDT and FYEKMQ (reference sequence). The length of the CDR3 is 16 residues. The CDR3 nucleotides read TGTGCCAGCAGCCCCTTGGGGGTCCACTCCTACAATGAGCAGTTCTTC. This gives the protein CASSPLGVHSYNEQFF. Full variable domain (outside the CDR3, taken from reference TRBV13 and TRBJ2-1): AAGVIQSPRHLIKEKRETATLKCYPIPRHDTVYWYQQGPGQDPQFLISFYEKMQSDKGSIPDRFSAQQFSDYHSELNMSSLELGDSALYFCASSPLGVHSYNEQFFGPGTRLTVL.

This chain links TRBV29-1 with TRBJ2-3, with 14 bases identical to TRBD2. The germline CDR1 and CDR2 sequences are SQVTM and ANQGSEA. Trimming at V came to 4 bases and at J to 0 bases, leaving 12 bases not matched to a gene. The CDR3 consists of 19 residues. The DNA for the CDR3 is TGCAGCGTTGTTCGCGGGGGGACTAGCGGGAGCTCTAGCACAGATACGCAGTATTTT. It specifies CSVVRGGTSGSSSTDTQYF.

The rearrangement uses TRBV7-9 and TRBJ2-1, with 9 bases lining up with TRBD2. The CDR3 spans 17 residues. Germline V gene lookup returns CDR1 SEHNR and CDR2 FQNEAQ (reference sequence). V gave up 0 bases and J gave up 5 bases; unmatched junction bases: 8. CDR3 bases: TGTGCCAGCAGCTTAGCGCTCGCGGGAGGGCCCCACAATGAGCAGTTCTTC. It specifies CASSLALAGGPHNEQFF.

There are many counts of this clonotype. The genes are TRBV27 and TRBJ2-7; 10 bases are a match to TRBD1. CDR3 length: 15 amino acids. From germline, CDR1 is MNHEY and CDR2 SMNVEV (reference sequence). Trimming cost V 5 bases and J 1 base; bases outside gene matches: 5. The CDR3 nucleotides are TGTGCCAGCAGTGGGGGACAGGGGATATCCTACGAGCAGTACTTC. This gives the protein CASSGGQGISYEQYF.